This T cell receptor beta chain was documented in a study of blood T cell repertoires in COVID-19. The CDR3 runs 15 residues. Looked up from germline, CDR1 is LGHDT and CDR2 is YNNKEL (reference sequence). Trimming took 5 bases from V and 5 from J; bases not matched to a gene: 8. This clone came up once. Repertoires were generated with immunoSEQ multiplex PCR, while TCRdb's copy carries only in-frame clones and drops some. The sample includes about 150,000 clones, roughly 83% of them seen just once. Before they entered the study, exposed participants had met a COVID-19 case within 2 weeks. What was sequenced was PBMCs or T cells enriched from blood (not recorded which). The receptor comes from a man between 65 and 85 years old who had been exposed to COVID-19. V is TRBV3-1 (or the pseudogene TRBV3-2) and J is TRBJ1-5, with 8 bases that match TRBD1. The CDR3 sequence is CASSSTGGRDQPQHF. The CDR3 DNA sequence: TGTGCCAGCAGCTCTACAGGGGGAAGGGATCAGCCCCAGCATTTT.